The clone carrying this T cell receptor (beta chain) appeared a single time. The antigen remains unidentified. Cryopreserved PBMCs yielded around 2.1 micrograms of genomic DNA for TCR beta libraries. Produced via immunoSEQ multiplex PCR; TCRdb's table is partial and in-frame only. This table holds fewer than 200,000 clones, roughly 80% found once. These data are taken from a study of cytotoxic CD8 clonotypes in ibrutinib-treated CLL. About the research overall: Responses: approximately 24 partial, 2 complete; after median about 70 months, around 15 stayed remitted, roughly 12 progressed. Response samples followed a median 12 months of treatment, range 6 to 36. Regarding the study as a whole: Public clonotypes (which were uncommon) either contracted or remained stable on treatment.

Germline V CDR1 and CDR2: SEHNR, FQNEAQ (reference sequence). V shed 3 bases, J shed 4 bases, and the junction held 5 bases outside the gene matches. CDR3 length equals 15 residues. The sample in question was PBMCs, obtained after 24 months of ibrutinib treatment. This TCR was recovered from a human donor with chronic lymphocytic leukemia. The chain combines TRBV7-9 with TRBJ2-7; TRBD1 aligns across 11 bases. The CDR3 bases are TGTGCCAGCAGCTTCGGGACAGGGGGGACTTACGAGCAGTACTTC. Translation: CASSFGTGGTYEQYF. Complete variable domain (other parts from reference TRBV7-9 and TRBJ2-7): DTGVSQNPRHKITKRGQNVTFRCDPISEHNRLYWYRQTLGQGPEFLTYFQNEAQLEKSRLLSDRFSAERPKGSFSTLEIQRTEQGDSAMYLCASSFGTGGTYEQYFGPGTRLTVT.